This is a list of T cell receptor beta chains from one sample in a study of blood T cell repertoires in COVID-19. The data were produced by immunoSEQ multiplex PCR, yet TCRdb's version contains in-frame clones alone and is incomplete. The sample gives approximately 51,000 clones, over 70% of which show up once; 2.1% is in the top ten. Material: peripheral blood. Receptors were obtained from an elderly woman with COVID-19, enrolled during active disease. The CDR3 runs from the conserved cysteine through the conserved F or W. The order of the fields is J gene, D gene, V gene, clone size, CDR3 protein. The D gene is left open where the match is weak. Clone size appears in some rows only: once, few, many, or a class for an expanded clone.

j_gene: TRBJ2-5
d_gene: TRBD1
v_gene: TRBV18
abundance: .
CDR3aa: CASSPGTGIQETQYF

j_gene: TRBJ1-4
d_gene: TRBD1
v_gene: TRBV14
abundance: .
CDR3aa: CASSRTQGARYEKLFF

j_gene: TRBJ2-5
d_gene: .
v_gene: TRBV6-2/TRBV6-3
abundance: .
CDR3aa: CASTPRGSPLETQYF

j_gene: TRBJ2-3
d_gene: .
v_gene: TRBV6-5
abundance: .
CDR3aa: CASALAVSTDTQYF

j_gene: TRBJ1-1
d_gene: TRBD1
v_gene: TRBV29-1
abundance: .
CDR3aa: CSVGQGAQTNTEAFF

j_gene: TRBJ2-2
d_gene: .
v_gene: TRBV5-6
abundance: .
CDR3aa: CASSLVRRGLAGELFF

j_gene: TRBJ1-1
d_gene: TRBD1
v_gene: TRBV5-8
abundance: once
CDR3aa: CASSSRTIRTGPF

j_gene: TRBJ1-4
d_gene: TRBD1
v_gene: TRBV19
abundance: .
CDR3aa: CASSNTGGAEKLFF

j_gene: TRBJ2-6
d_gene: .
v_gene: TRBV2
abundance: .
CDR3aa: CASSDYSGANVLTF

j_gene: TRBJ1-5
d_gene: .
v_gene: TRBV5-8
abundance: .
CDR3aa: CASSFDGRGSNQPQHF

j_gene: TRBJ2-1
d_gene: .
v_gene: TRBV5-1
abundance: .
CDR3aa: CASRFLAEGGYNEQFF

j_gene: TRBJ2-7
d_gene: .
v_gene: TRBV5-4
abundance: .
CDR3aa: CASSFWGGLPEQYF

j_gene: TRBJ2-5
d_gene: .
v_gene: TRBV15
abundance: .
CDR3aa: CATSRDGGTAQETQYF

j_gene: TRBJ2-5
d_gene: TRBD2
v_gene: TRBV24-1
abundance: once
CDR3aa: CATSVCRPGGDDQYF

j_gene: TRBJ1-1
d_gene: .
v_gene: TRBV6-1
abundance: .
CDR3aa: CASSDKAGARTEAFF

j_gene: TRBJ1-1
d_gene: TRBD1
v_gene: TRBV5-1
abundance: .
CDR3aa: CASSPETGAYMNTEAFF

j_gene: TRBJ2-5
d_gene: .
v_gene: TRBV11-2
abundance: .
CDR3aa: CASSPGLNPETQYF